This T cell receptor (beta chain) was found in a study of post-analysis software for immune sequencing data. Findings and caveats of the study: Higher frequency in patients than in controls was seen for roughly 5 TRBV segments, with TRBV5-6, TRBV5-1 and TRBV20-1 among them.

Prepared TCR beta cDNA libraries contained unique molecular identifiers. Some 500,000 cDNA molecules came from approximately 1 to 10 million T cells. A single record per CDR3 protein comes from TCRdb applying MiXCR to the PCR reads. Of roughly 700,000 distinct CDR3 sequences in the sample, roughly 27% were seen once. CDR3 length equals 16 residues. V was clipped by 0 bases and J by 0 bases, with 11 bases between them. Note on this clonotype: As yet, its antigen is unknown.

The rearrangement joins TRBV12-3 or TRBV12-4 to TRBJ1-2; D uncertain. The sequencing input was blood. The sequence came from a girl aged 10-17 years with multiple sclerosis. The CDR3 loop is CASSLALPKANYGYTF. CDR3 in DNA: TGTGCCAGCAGTTTAGCGCTCCCAAAAGCTAACTATGGCTACACCTTC.